Following are 12 T cell receptor beta chains from one sample sequenced in a study of PD-1 blockade in mismatch repair-deficient tumors. Only in-frame clones appear in the TCRdb table, and some are missing; sequencing was by immunoSEQ multiplex PCR. Of around 30,000 clones in the sample, over 80% were seen once. The sequencing here drew on PBMCs, taken 6 weeks after starting pembrolizumab. Every receptor here comes from an adult with mismatch repair-deficient cancer.

V gene TRBV4-2 combines with J gene TRBJ1-1, with D possibly matching TRBD1 (5 bases). This CDR3 has 15 amino acids. Trimming shortened V by 1 base and J by 1 base, and 10 bases separated the two germline ends. Germline V gene lookup returns CDR1 LGHNA and CDR2 YNFKEQ. CDR3 protein: CASSQVGRENTEAFF. In nucleotides, the CDR3 is TGTGCCAGCAGCCAAGTTGGCAGGGAGAACACTGAAGCTTTCTTT.

The CDR3 DNA reads as TGTGCCAGTTCAGCGGGAGTAATATCCTACAATGAGCAGTTCTTC. The encoded protein is CASSAGVISYNEQFF. The gene calls are TRBV6-6 and TRBJ2-1; 8 bases align to TRBD2. Germline CDR1 and CDR2: MNHNY and SVGAGI (reference sequence). There are 15 residues in the CDR3. Trimming took 9 bases from V and 1 from J; bases not matched to a gene: 8.

V and J are TRBV5-1 and TRBJ2-5, with TRBD1 identical over 7 bases. Germline V CDR1 and CDR2: SGHRS, YFSETQ. Trimming took 4 bases from V and 3 from J; bases not matched to a gene: 9. This CDR3 contains 15 residues. The CDR3 reads CASSLGGAGEETQYF. As DNA, the CDR3 is TGCGCCAGCAGCCTAGGGGGCGCGGGCGAAGAGACCCAGTACTTC. Based on the CDR3 plus reference TRBV5-1 and TRBJ2-5, the full variable domain is KAGVTQTPRYLIKTRGQQVTLSCSPISGHRSVSWYQQTPGQGLQFLFEYFSETQRNKGNFPGRFSGRQFSNSRSEMNVSTLELGDSALYLCASSLGGAGEETQYFGPGTRLLVL.

This chain links TRBV5-1 with TRBJ1-1; D not certain. The CDR3 runs to 11 residues. Germline CDR1 and CDR2: SGHRS and YFSETQ. The germline V and J ends were trimmed by 0 bases and 8 bases, with 5 bases remaining between them. The chain's CDR3 is CASSLESEAFF. CDR3 in DNA: TGCGCCAGCAGCTTGGAATCGGAAGCTTTCTTT. The variable domain in full, completed from reference TRBV5-1 and TRBJ1-1, reads KAGVTQTPRYLIKTRGQQVTLSCSPISGHRSVSWYQQTPGQGLQFLFEYFSETQRNKGNFPGRFSGRQFSNSRSEMNVSTLELGDSALYLCASSLESEAFFGQGTRLTVV.

V usage is TRBV18 and J usage is TRBJ2-2, with 7 bases matching TRBD2. With V trimmed by 2 bases and J by 0 bases, 15 bases remained unmatched. The CDR3 extends over 20 amino acids. Germline V gene sequence: CDR1 KGHSH, CDR2 LQKENI. The CDR3 is CASSPLELFGGSSNTGELFF. The CDR3 bases are TGTGCCAGCTCACCATTGGAGTTGTTTGGCGGGAGTTCGAACACCGGGGAGCTGTTTTTT.

This chain connects TRBV7-2 to TRBJ2-1; TRBD2 matches at 7 bases. Germline CDR1 is SGHTA and CDR2 is FQGNSA. V was pared by 1 base and J by 4 bases, with 10 bases of the junction left unmatched. CDR3 size: 17 residues. In DNA, the CDR3 is TGTGCCAGCAGCTTAGGGCTACTAGCGAGGAATTACAATGAGCAGTTCTTC. It codes for CASSLGLLARNYNEQFF.

This clone was observed a few times. The chain links TRBV5-1 to TRBJ2-7; possibly TRBD1 for D (5 bases). Between the trimmed V and J ends, which lost 2 bases and 0 bases, there was a span of 12 bases. Germline loops: CDR1 SGHRS, CDR2 YFSETQ. This CDR3 is built from 15 residues. CDR3 loop: CASSLDSISSYEQYF. DNA of the CDR3: TGCGCCAGCAGCTTAGACAGCATCAGCTCCTACGAGCAGTACTTC.

The genes are TRBV6-6 and TRBJ1-4; a weak D match, TRBD1 (6 bases). The germline V gene has CDR1 MNHNY and CDR2 SVGAGI (reference sequence). CDR3 length: 16 amino acids. The ends were cut back, 4 bases at V and 7 bases at J, with 19 bases in the middle. The CDR3 is CASSSHPQGKREKLFF. CDR3 coding DNA: TGTGCCAGCAGTTCGCATCCACAGGGAAAACGTGAAAAACTGTTTTTT.

The chain combines TRBV7-6 with TRBJ2-5; a possible D gene is TRBD2 (7 bases). The length of the CDR3 is 16 residues. CDR1 is SGHVS and CDR2 is FNYEAQ in the germline V gene. The ends were cut back, 5 bases at V and 5 bases at J, with 21 bases in the middle. CDR3: CASSPYKGGGLETQYF. Here the CDR3 DNA reads TGTGCCAGCAGCCCATACAAGGGGGGGGGACTTGAGACCCAGTACTTC.

The CDR3 spells CASSDPTGMEIRNQPQHF. For the CDR3, the DNA is TGTGCCAGCAGTGACCCGACAGGGATGGAGATAAGGAATCAGCCCCAGCATTTT. This chain joins TRBV6-4 and TRBJ1-5, with TRBD1 matching over 7 bases. Trimming at V came to 2 bases and at J to 4 bases, leaving 14 bases not matched to a gene. The CDR3 spans 18 residues. Germline loops: CDR1 MRHNA, CDR2 SNTAGT.

The chain employs TRBV7-3 and TRBJ2-7; 9 positions match TRBD2. After removal of 0 bases from V and 5 bases from J, the junction contained 11 bases not matched to a gene. From germline, CDR1 is SGHTA and CDR2 FQGTGA. The CDR3 contains 17 residues. Here the CDR3 DNA reads TGTGCCAGCAGCTTAACCCCTAGCGGGAACGTCTATAACGAGCAGTACTTC. Translating gives CASSLTPSGNVYNEQYF.

As DNA, the CDR3 is TGTGCCAGCAGCTTACCAGGGGGCTTCTACGAGCAGTACTTC. Its protein is CASSLPGGFYEQYF. This chain uses TRBV11-1 with TRBJ2-7; TRBD1 aligns across 8 bases. J lost 3 bases, V lost 2 bases, and 3 bases had no gene match. The V gene's germline CDR1 is SGHAT and CDR2 FQDESV (reference sequence). The CDR3 has 14 residues.